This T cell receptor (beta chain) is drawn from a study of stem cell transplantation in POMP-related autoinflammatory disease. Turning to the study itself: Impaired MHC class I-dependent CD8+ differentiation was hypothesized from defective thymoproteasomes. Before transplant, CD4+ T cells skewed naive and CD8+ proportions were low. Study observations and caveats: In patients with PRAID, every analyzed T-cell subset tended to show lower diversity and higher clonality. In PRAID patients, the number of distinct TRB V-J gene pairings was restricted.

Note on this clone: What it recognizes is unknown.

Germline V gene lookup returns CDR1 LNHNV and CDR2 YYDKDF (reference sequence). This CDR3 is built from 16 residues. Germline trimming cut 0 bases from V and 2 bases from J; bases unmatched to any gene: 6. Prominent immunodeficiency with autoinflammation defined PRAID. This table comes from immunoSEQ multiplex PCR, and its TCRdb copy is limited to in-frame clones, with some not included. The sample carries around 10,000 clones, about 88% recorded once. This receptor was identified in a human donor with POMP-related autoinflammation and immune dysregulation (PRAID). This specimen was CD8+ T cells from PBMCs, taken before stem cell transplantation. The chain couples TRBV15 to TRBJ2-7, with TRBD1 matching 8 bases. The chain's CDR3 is CATSRDGDRGAYEQYF. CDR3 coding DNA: TGTGCCACCAGCAGAGATGGTGACAGGGGTGCCTACGAGCAGTACTTC.